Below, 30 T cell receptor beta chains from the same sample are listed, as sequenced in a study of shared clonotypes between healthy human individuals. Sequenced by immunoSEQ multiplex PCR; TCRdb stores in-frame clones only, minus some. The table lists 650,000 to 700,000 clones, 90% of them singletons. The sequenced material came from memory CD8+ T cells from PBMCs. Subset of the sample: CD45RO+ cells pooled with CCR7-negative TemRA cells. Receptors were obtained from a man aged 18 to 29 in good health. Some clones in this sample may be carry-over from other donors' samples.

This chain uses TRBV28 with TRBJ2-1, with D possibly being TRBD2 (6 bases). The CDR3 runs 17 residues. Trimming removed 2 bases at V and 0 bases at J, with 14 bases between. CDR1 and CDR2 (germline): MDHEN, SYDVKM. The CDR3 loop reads CASSLILAAFSYNEQFF. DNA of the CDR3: TGTGCCAGCAGTTTAATATTAGCGGCTTTCTCCTACAATGAGCAGTTCTTC.

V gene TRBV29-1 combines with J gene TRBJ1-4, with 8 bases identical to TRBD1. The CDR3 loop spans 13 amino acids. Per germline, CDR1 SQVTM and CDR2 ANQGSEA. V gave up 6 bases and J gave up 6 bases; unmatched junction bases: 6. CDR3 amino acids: CSVLDREDEKLFF. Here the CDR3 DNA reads TGCAGCGTCCTGGACAGGGAAGATGAAAAACTGTTTTTT.

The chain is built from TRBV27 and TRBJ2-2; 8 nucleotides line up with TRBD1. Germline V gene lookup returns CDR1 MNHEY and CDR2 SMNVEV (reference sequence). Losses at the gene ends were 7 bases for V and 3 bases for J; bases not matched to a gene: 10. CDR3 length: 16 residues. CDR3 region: CASTLRPGQDTGELFF. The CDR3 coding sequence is TGTGCCAGCACCCTGAGACCGGGACAGGACACCGGGGAGCTGTTTTTT.

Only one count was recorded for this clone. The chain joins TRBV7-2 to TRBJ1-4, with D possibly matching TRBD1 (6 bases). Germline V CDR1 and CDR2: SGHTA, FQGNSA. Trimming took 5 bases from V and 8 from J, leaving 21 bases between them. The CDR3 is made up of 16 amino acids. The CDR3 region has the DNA TGTGCCAGCAGCCTAGGGGGACGTCGGCGGAACGAAAAACTGTTTTTT. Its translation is CASSLGGRRRNEKLFF.

CDR3: CAWSPKDRVTDTQYF. The CDR3 nucleotides read TGTGCCTGGAGTCCGAAGGACCGGGTGACAGATACGCAGTATTTT. The chain employs TRBV30 and TRBJ2-3; no reliable D call. V was trimmed by 2 bases and J by 3 bases, leaving 15 bases between them. The CDR3 has 15 amino acids. Germline lookup yields CDR1 GTSNPN and CDR2 SVGIG (reference sequence).

CDR3 in DNA: TGTGCCAGCAGCTTGTGGGGGCTTGGGGCCAGGGACAATCAGCCCCAGCATTTT. Residues: CASSLWGLGARDNQPQHF. J is TRBJ1-5 and V is TRBV5-4, with a possible D match to TRBD1 (6 bases). CDR3 size: 18 residues. The germline V gene has CDR1 SGHNT and CDR2 YYREEE (reference sequence). Trimming removed 1 base from V and 3 bases from J, with 20 bases in between.

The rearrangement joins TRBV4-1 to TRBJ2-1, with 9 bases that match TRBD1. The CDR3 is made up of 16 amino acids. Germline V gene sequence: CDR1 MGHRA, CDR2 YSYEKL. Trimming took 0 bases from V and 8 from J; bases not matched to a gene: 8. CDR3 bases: TGCGCCAGCAGCCAAGAGACTGGGGACAGGGTCTATGAGCAGTTCTTC. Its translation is CASSQETGDRVYEQFF.

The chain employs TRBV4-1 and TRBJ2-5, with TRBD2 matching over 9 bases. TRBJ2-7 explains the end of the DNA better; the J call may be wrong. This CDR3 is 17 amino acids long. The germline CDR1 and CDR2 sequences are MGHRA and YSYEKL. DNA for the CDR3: TGCGCCAGCAGCCTCTATTTATCGACTAGCGGCTCCTACGAGCAGTACTTC. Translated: CASSLYLSTSGSYEQYF.

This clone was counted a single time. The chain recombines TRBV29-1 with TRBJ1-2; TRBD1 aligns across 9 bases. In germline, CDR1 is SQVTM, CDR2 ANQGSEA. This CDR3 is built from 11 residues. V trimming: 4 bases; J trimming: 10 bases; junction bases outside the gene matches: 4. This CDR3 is CSVVQGADYTF. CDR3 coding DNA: TGCAGCGTTGTACAGGGGGCGGACTACACCTTC.

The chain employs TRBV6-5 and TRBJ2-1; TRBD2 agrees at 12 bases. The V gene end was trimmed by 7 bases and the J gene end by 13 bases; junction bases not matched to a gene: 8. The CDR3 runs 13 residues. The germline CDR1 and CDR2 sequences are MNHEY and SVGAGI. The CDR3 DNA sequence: TGTGCCAGCAAATCGACTAGCGGGGGCGGACAGTTCTTC. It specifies CASKSTSGGGQFF.

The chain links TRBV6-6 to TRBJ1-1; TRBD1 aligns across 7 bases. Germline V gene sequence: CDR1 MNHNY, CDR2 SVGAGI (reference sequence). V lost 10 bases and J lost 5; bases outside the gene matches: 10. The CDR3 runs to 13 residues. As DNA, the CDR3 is TGTGCCACAGGGGGGGCGGTAAGAACTGAAGCTTTCTTT. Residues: CATGGAVRTEAFF.

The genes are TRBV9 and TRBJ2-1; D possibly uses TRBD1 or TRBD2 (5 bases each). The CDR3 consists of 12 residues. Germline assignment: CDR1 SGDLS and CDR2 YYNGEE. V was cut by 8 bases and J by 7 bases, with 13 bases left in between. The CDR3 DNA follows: TGTGCCAGTCGGGGCTGGGGGAATGAGCAGTTCTTC. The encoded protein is CASRGWGNEQFF.

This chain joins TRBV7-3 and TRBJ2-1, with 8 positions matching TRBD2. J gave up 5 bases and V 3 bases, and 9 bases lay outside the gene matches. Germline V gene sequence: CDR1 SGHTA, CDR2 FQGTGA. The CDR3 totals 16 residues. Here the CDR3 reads CASSLGPGGPDNEQFF. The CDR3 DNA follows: TGTGCCAGCAGCTTGGGGCCGGGAGGGCCGGACAATGAGCAGTTCTTC. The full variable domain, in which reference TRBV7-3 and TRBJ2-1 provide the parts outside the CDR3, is GAGVSQTPSNKVTEKGKYVELRCDPISGHTALYWYRQSLGQGPEFLIYFQGTGAADDSGLPNDRFFAVRPEGSVSTLKIQRTERGDSAVYLCASSLGPGGPDNEQFFGPGTRLTVL.

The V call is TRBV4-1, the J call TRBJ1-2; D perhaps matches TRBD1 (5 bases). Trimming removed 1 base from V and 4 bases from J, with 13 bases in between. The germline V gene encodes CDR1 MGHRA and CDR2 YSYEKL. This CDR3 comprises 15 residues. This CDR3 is CASSQGPGLVYGYTF. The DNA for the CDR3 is TGCGCCAGCAGCCAAGGTCCGGGGCTTGTCTATGGCTACACCTTC.

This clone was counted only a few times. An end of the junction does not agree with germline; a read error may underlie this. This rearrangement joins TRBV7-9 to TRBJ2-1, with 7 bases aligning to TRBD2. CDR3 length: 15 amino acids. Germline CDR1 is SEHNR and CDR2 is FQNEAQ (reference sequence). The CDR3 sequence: CASSLAEPSYNEQFF. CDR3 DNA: TGTGCCAGCAGCCTAGCGGAGCCTTCCTACAATGAGCAGTTCTTC.

The CDR3 protein is CASSSGLAGFGDTQYF. Here the CDR3 DNA reads TGTGCCAGCTCGTCGGGACTAGCGGGATTCGGAGATACGCAGTATTTT. The chain combines TRBV18 with TRBJ2-3; 13 bases fit TRBD2. Trimming at V came to 6 bases and at J to 5 bases, leaving 8 bases not matched to a gene. Germline CDR1 KGHSH, CDR2 LQKENI. This CDR3 has 16 residues.

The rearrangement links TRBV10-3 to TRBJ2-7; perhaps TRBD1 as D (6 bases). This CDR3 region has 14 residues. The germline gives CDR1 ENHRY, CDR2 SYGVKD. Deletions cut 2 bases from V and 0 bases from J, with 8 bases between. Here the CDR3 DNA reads TGTGCCATCAGTGAGCAGGGGATCTCCTACGAGCAGTACTTC. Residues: CAISEQGISYEQYF.

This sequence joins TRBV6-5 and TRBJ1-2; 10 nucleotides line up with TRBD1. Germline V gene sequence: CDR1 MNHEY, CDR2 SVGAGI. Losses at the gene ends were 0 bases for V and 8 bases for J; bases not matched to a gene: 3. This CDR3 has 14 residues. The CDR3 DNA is TGTGCCAGCAGTTACTCCGGGACAGGGGTCGGCTACACCTTC. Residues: CASSYSGTGVGYTF.

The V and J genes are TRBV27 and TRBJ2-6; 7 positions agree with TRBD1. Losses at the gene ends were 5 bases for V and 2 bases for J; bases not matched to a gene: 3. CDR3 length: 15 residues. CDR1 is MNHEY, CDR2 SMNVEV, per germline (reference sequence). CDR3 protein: CASSPDRAGANVLTF. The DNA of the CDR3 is TGTGCCAGCAGTCCAGACAGGGCTGGGGCCAACGTCCTGACTTTC.

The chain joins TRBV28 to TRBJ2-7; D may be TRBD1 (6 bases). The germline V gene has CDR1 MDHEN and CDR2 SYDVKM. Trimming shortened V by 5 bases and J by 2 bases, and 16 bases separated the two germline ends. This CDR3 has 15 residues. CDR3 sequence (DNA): TGTGCCAGCAGTGGGGAACAGGGAACGCCCTACGAGCAGTACTTC. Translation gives CASSGEQGTPYEQYF.

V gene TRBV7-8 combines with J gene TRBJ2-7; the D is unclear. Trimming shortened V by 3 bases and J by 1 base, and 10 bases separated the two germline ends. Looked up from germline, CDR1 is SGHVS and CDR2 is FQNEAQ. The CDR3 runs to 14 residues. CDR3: CASSLSGNSYEQYF. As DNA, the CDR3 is TGTGCCAGCAGCTTGAGTGGAAATTCCTACGAGCAGTACTTC.

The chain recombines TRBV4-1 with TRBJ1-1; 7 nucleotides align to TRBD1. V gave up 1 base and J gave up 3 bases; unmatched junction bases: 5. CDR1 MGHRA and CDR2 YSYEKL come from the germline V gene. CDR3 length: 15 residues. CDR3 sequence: CASSQAAGGHTEAFF. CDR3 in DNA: TGCGCCAGCAGCCAAGCGGCAGGGGGACACACTGAAGCTTTCTTT.

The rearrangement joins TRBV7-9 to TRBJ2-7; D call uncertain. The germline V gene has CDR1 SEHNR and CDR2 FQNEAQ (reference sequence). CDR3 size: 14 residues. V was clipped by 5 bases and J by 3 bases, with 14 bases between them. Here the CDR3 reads CASSPERWGYEQYF. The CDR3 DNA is TGTGCCAGCAGCCCCGAGAGGTGGGGCTACGAGCAGTACTTC. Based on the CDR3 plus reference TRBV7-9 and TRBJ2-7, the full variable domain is DTGVSQNPRHKITKRGQNVTFRCDPISEHNRLYWYRQTLGQGPEFLTYFQNEAQLEKSRLLSDRFSAERPKGSFSTLEIQRTEQGDSAMYLCASSPERWGYEQYFGPGTRLTVT.

The CDR3: CASSSTGVDTQYF. DNA for the CDR3: TGTGCCAGCAGCTCAACAGGGGTGGATACGCAGTATTTT. This chain connects TRBV7-9 to TRBJ2-3; the match to TRBD1 covers 7 bases. Losses at the gene ends were 4 bases for V and 6 bases for J; bases not matched to a gene: 4. The CDR3 consists of 13 residues. The germline V gene encodes CDR1 SEHNR and CDR2 FQNEAQ (reference sequence).

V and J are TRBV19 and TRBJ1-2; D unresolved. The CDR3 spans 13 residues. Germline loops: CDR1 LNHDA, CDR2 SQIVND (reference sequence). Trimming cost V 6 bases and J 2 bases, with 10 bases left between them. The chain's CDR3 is CASRLTSNYGYTF. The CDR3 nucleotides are TGTGCCAGTAGACTCACAAGCAACTATGGCTACACCTTC.

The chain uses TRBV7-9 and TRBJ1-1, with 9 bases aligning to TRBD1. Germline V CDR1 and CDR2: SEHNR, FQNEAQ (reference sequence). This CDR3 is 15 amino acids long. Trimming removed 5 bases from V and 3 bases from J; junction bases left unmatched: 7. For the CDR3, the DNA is TGTGCCAGCAGCGCCTACAGGGGGCAGGACACTGAAGCTTTCTTT. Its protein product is CASSAYRGQDTEAFF.

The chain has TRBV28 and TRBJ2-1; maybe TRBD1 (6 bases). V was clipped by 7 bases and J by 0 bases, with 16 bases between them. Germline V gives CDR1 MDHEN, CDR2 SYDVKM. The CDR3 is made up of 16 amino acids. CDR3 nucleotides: TGTGCCAGCACCCCCCCCAGGGGCTACTCCTACAATGAGCAGTTCTTC. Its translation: CASTPPRGYSYNEQFF.

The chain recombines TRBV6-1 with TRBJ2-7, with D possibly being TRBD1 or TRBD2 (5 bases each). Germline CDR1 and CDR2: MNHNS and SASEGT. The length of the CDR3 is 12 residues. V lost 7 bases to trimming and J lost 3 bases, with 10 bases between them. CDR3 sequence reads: CASMGVFYEQYF. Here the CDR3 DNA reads TGTGCCAGCATGGGGGTTTTCTACGAGCAGTACTTC.

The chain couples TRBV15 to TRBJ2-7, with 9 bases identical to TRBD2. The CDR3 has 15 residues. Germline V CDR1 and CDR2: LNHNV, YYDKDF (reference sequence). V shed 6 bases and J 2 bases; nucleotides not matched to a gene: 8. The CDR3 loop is CATRVSGSPTYEQYF. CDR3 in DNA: TGTGCCACCAGGGTTAGCGGGAGTCCCACCTACGAGCAGTACTTC.

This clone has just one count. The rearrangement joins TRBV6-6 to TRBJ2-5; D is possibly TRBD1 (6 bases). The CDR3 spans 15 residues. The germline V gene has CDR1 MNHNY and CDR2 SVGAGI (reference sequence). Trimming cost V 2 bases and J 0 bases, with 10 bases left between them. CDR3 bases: TGTGCCAGCAGTTACCTACAGGGAAACCAAGAGACCCAGTACTTC. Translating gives CASSYLQGNQETQYF.